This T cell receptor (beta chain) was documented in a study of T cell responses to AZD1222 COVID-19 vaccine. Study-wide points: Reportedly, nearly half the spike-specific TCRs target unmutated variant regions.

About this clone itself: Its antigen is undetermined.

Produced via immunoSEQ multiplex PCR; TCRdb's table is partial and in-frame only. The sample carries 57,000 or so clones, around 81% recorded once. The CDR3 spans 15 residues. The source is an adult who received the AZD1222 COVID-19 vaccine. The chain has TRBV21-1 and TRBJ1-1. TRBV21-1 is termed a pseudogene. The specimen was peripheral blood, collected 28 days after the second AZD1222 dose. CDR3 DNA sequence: TGTGCCAGCAGCAAAGGGGTCCAACAGAACACTGAAGCTTTCTTT. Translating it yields CASSKGVQQNTEAFF.